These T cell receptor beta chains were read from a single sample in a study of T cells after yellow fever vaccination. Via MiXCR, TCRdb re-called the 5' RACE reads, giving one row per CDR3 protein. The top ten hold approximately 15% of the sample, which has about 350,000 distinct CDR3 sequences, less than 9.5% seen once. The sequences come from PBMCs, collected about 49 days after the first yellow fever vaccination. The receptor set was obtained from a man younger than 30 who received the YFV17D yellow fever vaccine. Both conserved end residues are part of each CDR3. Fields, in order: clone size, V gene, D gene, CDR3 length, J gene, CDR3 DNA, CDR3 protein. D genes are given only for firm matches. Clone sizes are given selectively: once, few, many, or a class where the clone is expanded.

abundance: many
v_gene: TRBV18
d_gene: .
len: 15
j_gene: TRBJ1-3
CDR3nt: TGTGCCAGCTCACACCCGACAGACTCTGGAAACACCATATATTTT
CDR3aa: CASSHPTDSGNTIYF

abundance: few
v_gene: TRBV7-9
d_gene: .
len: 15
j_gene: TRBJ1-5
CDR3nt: TGTGCCAGCAGCTTTGGACTGGGAGCAAATCAGCCCCAGCATTTT
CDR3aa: CASSFGLGANQPQHF

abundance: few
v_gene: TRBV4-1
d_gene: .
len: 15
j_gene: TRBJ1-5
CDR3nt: TGCGCCAGCAGCCAACTGGTCACAGGAAATCAGCCCCAGCATTTT
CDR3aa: CASSQLVTGNQPQHF

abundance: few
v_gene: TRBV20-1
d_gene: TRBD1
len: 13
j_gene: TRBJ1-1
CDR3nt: TGCAGTGCCAAGACAGGGGCAGCCGCTGAAGCTTTCTTT
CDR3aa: CSAKTGAAAEAFF

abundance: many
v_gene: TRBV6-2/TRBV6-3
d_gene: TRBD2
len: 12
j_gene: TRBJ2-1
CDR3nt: TGTGCCAGCAGTTTCGATAGCGGGGAGCAGTTCTTC
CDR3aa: CASSFDSGEQFF

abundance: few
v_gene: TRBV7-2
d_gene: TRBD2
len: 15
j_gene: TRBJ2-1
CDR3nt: TGTGCCAGCAGCTGGGGCGGGGGGGCCTTCAATGAGCAGTTCTTC
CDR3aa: CASSWGGGAFNEQFF

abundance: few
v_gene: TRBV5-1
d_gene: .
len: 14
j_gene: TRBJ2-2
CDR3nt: TGCGCCAGCCGAAAAGAAGCGAACACCGGGGAGCTGTTTTTT
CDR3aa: CASRKEANTGELFF

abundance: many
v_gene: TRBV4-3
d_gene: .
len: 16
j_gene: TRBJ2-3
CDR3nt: TGCGCCAGCAGCCACCCAGGACTGTTATCGGGAGATACGCAGTATTTT
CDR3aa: CASSHPGLLSGDTQYF

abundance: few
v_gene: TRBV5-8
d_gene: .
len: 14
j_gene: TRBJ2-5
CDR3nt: TGTGCCAGCAGCCTGGGGCATCCCCAAGAGACCCAGTACTTC
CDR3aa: CASSLGHPQETQYF

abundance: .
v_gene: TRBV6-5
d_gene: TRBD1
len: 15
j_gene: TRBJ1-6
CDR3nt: TGTGCCAGCAGTTACACGGACAGGAGGAATTCACCCCTCCACTTT
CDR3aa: CASSYTDRRNSPLHF

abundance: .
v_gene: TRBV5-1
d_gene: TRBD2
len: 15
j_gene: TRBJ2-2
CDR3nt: TGCGCCAGCAGCCGAAGCGGGGGTGACACCGGGGAGCTGTTTTTT
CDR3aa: CASSRSGGDTGELFF

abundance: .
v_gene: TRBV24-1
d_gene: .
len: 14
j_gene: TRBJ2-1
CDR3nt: TGTGCCACCAGTGAGTTCCGGGCTACCGATGAGCAGTTCTTC
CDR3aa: CATSEFRATDEQFF

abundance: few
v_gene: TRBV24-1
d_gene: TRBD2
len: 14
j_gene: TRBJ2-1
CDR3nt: TGTGCCACCAGTGATAGTAGCGGGGGAAATGAGCAGTTCTTC
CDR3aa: CATSDSSGGNEQFF

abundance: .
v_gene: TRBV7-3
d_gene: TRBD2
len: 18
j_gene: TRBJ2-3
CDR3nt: TGTGCCAGCAGCTTAAGCGGGGGGGCCCGGGCTAGCACAGATACGCAGTATTTT
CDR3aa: CASSLSGGARASTDTQYF

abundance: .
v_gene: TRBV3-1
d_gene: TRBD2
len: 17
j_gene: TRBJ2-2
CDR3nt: TGTGCCAGCAGCTCCGCGGCGGGGCGGGGGGGCACCGGGGAGCTGTTTTTT
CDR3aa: CASSSAAGRGGTGELFF

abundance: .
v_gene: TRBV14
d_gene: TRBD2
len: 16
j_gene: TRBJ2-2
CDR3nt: TGTGCCAGCAGCCGCGGGAGTTCCGCGAACACCGGGGAGCTGTTTTTT
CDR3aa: CASSRGSSANTGELFF

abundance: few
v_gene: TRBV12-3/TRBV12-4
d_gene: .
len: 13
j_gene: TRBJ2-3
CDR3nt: TGTGCCAGCGAAACAGCTGGCACAGATACGCAGTATTTT
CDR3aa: CASETAGTDTQYF

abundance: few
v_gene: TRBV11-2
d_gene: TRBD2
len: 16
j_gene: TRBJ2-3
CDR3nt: TGTGCCAGCAGCCCCGAGACTAGCGGGGTCACAGATACGCAGTATTTT
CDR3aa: CASSPETSGVTDTQYF

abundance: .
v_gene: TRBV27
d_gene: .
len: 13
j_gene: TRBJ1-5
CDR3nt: TGTGCCAGCAGTTGGGAAGGTTCTCAGCCCCAGCATTTT
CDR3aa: CASSWEGSQPQHF

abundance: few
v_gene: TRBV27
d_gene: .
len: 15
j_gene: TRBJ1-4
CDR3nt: TGTGCCAGCAGTCCCCTTTCCGGGGCCAATGAAAAACTGTTTTTT
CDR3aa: CASSPLSGANEKLFF

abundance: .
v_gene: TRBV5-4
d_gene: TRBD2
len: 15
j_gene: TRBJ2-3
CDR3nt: TGTGCCAGCAGCTTTGCTAGCGGGGGTGCAGATACGCAGTATTTT
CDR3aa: CASSFASGGADTQYF

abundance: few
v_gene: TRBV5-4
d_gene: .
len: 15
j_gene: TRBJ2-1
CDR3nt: TGTGCCAGCAGCCCTACTTGGGGGCAGGGTGGCGAGCAGTTCTTC
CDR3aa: CASSPTWGQGGEQFF

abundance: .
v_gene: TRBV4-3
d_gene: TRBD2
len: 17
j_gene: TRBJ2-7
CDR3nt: TGCGCCAGCAGCCAAGCGAATGGGCGGGGGGGCCTCAACGAGCAGTACTTC
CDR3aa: CASSQANGRGGLNEQYF

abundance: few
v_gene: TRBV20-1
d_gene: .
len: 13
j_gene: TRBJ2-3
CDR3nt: TGCAGTGCTAGAGAAAAGAGAACAGATACGCAGTATTTT
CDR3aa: CSAREKRTDTQYF

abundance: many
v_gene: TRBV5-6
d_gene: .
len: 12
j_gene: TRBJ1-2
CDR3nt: TGTGCCAGCAGCTTGGGGCCTTATGGCTACACCTTC
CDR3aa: CASSLGPYGYTF

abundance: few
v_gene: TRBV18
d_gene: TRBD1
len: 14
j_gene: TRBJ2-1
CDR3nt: TGTGCCAGCTCACCACCGGACAGGTACAATGAGCAGTTCTTC
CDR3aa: CASSPPDRYNEQFF